This T cell receptor (beta chain) was sequenced for a study of blood T cell repertoires in COVID-19. The wider study: Sites across the United States, Italy and Spain contributed samples from acute and convalescent COVID-19. PBMCs, B-cell-depleted T cells, or T cells were the source of the cDNA or gDNA that made up the material.

Study processing details: How many nucleated cells were present was estimated from reference gene primer amplification. The protocol was immunoSEQ multiplex PCR, while the TCRdb copy is restricted to in-frame clones and leaves out a portion. The DNA gave D and trimming, while V, J and clone size come from that table. The sample lists about 160,000 clones, 80% to 90% occurring once. J was trimmed by 2 bases and V by 8 bases; bases with no gene match: 9. This CDR3 spans 14 amino acids. The germline V gene encodes CDR1 LNHDA and CDR2 SQIVND (reference sequence). The chain recombines TRBV19 with TRBJ2-7; 7 bases line up with TRBD1. Sequencing input: peripheral blood. This sequence was found in a man aged 70-80 years with acute or convalescent COVID-19. CDR3 loop: CASGSSRGPYEQYF. The CDR3 region has the DNA TGTGCCAGTGGATCGAGTAGGGGGCCCTACGAGCAGTACTTC. The whole variable domain, remainder taken from reference TRBV19 and TRBJ2-7, is DGGITQSPKYLFRKEGQNVTLSCEQNLNHDAMYWYRQDPGQGLRLIYYSQIVNDFQKGDIAEGYSVSREKKESFPLTVTSAQKNPTAFYLCASGSSRGPYEQYFGPGTRLTVT.